A selection of T cell receptor beta chains follows, all from one sample in a study of early T cells in non-severe SARS-CoV-2 infection. TCRdb reanalysed the 5' RACE reads using MiXCR and keeps one entry per CDR3 protein. The sample holds roughly 56,000 distinct CDR3 sequences; roughly a tenth are singletons and the top ten take 1.2%. Sequencing was done on a sample of whole blood. These TCRs come from an adult who was a healthcare worker with PCR-confirmed SARS-CoV-2 infection or an uninfected control (not recorded which). Each CDR3 is given without its conserved first and last residue.

J: TRBJ2-3; V: TRBV12-3/TRBV12-4; CDR3: ASRPITDTQY
J: TRBJ2-1; V: TRBV20-1; CDR3: SASRGSGGPGKYNEQF
J: TRBJ2-4; V: TRBV11-2; CDR3: ASSSPAGGKNIQY
J: TRBJ2-1; V: TRBV27; CDR3: ASSSQGAYNEQF
J: TRBJ2-6; V: TRBV28; CDR3: ASSLLGGTLISGANVLT
J: TRBJ2-3; V: TRBV24-1; CDR3: ATSDADKYTQY
J: TRBJ1-6; V: TRBV6-6; CDR3: ASSYRGVNSPLH
J: TRBJ1-2; V: TRBV4-2; CDR3: ASSQDTAGNNYGYT
J: TRBJ2-5; V: TRBV11-2; CDR3: ASSLAGSGGSYETQY
J: TRBJ2-2; V: TRBV29-1; CDR3: SVEGVTGELF
J: TRBJ2-3; V: TRBV7-6; CDR3: ASSLVGSPTDTQY
J: TRBJ1-2; V: TRBV5-1; CDR3: ASSEDHGYT
J: TRBJ2-5; V: TRBV6-1; CDR3: ASSEAQETQY
J: TRBJ1-1; V: TRBV7-3; CDR3: ASSPTGGANTEAF
J: TRBJ2-5; V: TRBV18; CDR3: ASSPQGQETQY
J: TRBJ2-6; V: TRBV27; CDR3: ASSSTKHLSGANVLT
J: TRBJ1-3; V: TRBV27; CDR3: ASSLQGNGNTIY
J: TRBJ2-3; V: TRBV24-1; CDR3: ATSDPGTQGGWHTQY
J: TRBJ2-5; V: TRBV7-2; CDR3: ASSLSVPSTQY
J: TRBJ1-2; V: TRBV24-1; CDR3: ALTGERGYT
J: TRBJ2-3; V: TRBV30; CDR3: AGGGWQGASTDTQY
J: TRBJ2-1; V: TRBV5-6; CDR3: ASSLSGGLSNEQF
J: TRBJ1-1; V: TRBV29-1; CDR3: SVDWPKEGEAF
J: TRBJ1-1; V: TRBV28; CDR3: ASSLGGSRGTEAF
J: TRBJ2-3; V: TRBV20-1; CDR3: SARDRGQADTQY
J: TRBJ2-3; V: TRBV28; CDR3: ASSHSGGHGTDTQY
J: TRBJ2-1; V: TRBV28; CDR3: ASSPTGGNNNEQF
J: TRBJ1-5; V: TRBV19; CDR3: ASEGSNQPQH
J: TRBJ1-2; V: TRBV5-4; CDR3: ASSNVPGLPIYGYT
J: TRBJ1-6; V: TRBV18; CDR3: ASREGQANSPLH
J: TRBJ1-4; V: TRBV19; CDR3: AAGRVGPNEKLF
J: TRBJ2-1; V: TRBV12-3/TRBV12-4; CDR3: ASGQGVNEQF
J: TRBJ1-2; V: TRBV12-3/TRBV12-4; CDR3: ASSLDRAPYGYT